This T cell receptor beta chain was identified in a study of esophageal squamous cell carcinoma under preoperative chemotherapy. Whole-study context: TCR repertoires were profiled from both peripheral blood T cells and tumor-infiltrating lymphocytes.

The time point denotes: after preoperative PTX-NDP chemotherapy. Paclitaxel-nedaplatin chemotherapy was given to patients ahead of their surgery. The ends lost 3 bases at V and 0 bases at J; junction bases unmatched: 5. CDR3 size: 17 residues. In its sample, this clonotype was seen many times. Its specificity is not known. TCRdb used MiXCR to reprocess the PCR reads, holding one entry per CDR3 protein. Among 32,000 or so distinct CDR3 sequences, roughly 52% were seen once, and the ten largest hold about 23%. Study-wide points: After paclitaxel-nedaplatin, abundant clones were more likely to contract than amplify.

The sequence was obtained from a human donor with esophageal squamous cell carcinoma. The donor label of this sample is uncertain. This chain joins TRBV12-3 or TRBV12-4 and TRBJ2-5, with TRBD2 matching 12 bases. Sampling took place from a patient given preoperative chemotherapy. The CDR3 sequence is CASSFRTSGKYQETQYF. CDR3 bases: TGTGCCAGCAGTTTTCGGACTAGCGGGAAGTACCAAGAGACCCAGTACTTC.